What follows are 2 T cell receptor beta chains derived from one specimen sequenced in a study of early T cells in non-severe SARS-CoV-2 infection. TCRdb passed the 5' RACE reads through MiXCR, listing each CDR3 protein once. The table includes 45,000 to 60,000 distinct CDR3 sequences, more than 7.5% detected once. The source material was whole blood. The source of these receptors is an adult who was a healthcare worker with PCR-confirmed SARS-CoV-2 infection or an uninfected control (not recorded which).

The chain joins TRBV10-3 to TRBJ1-1; 8 bases align to TRBD1. This CDR3 spans 14 amino acids. Per the germline V gene, CDR1 is ENHRY and CDR2 is SYGVKD. After removal of 6 bases from V and 1 base from J, the junction contained 4 bases not matched to a gene. DNA for the CDR3: TGTGCCATCAGGATGACAGGGGAGAACACTGAAGCTTTCTTT. It is translated as CAIRMTGENTEAFF.

This clonotype has a count of ten or more. The rearrangement uses TRBV5-6 and TRBJ1-5; TRBD1 might be the D (5 bases). This CDR3 comprises 14 residues. V was shortened by 3 bases and J by 3 bases, with 10 bases between the two germline ends. CDR1 is SGHDT, CDR2 YYEEEE, per germline. CDR3 residues: CASSYRDFNQPQHF. In nucleotides, the CDR3 is TGTGCCAGCAGCTACCGGGACTTCAATCAGCCCCAGCATTTT.